The 28 T cell receptor beta chains below come from one sample, sequenced in a study of T cell changes during pregnancy in multiple sclerosis. Profiling relied on immunoSEQ multiplex PCR, and the TCRdb table lists in-frame clones only, not all of them. The table includes approximately 53,000 clones, 85% to 95% detected once. The starting material was CD4+ T cells from peripheral blood mononuclear cells, obtained before pregnancy. Source of these receptors: a female donor with multiple sclerosis, enrolled in a pregnancy study.

The rearrangement joins TRBV4-1 to TRBJ1-2; D unclear. V was cut by 0 bases and J by 5 bases, with 10 bases left in between. Germline V gene lookup returns CDR1 MGHRA and CDR2 YSYEKL. This CDR3 has 14 residues. Here the CDR3 reads CASSQDRGRYGYTF. The CDR3 DNA sequence: TGCGCCAGCAGCCAAGATCGTGGTCGGTATGGCTACACCTTC.

The V gene is TRBV6-1, the J gene TRBJ2-3; D perhaps matches TRBD1 (6 bases). Looked up from germline, CDR1 is MNHNS and CDR2 is SASEGT. The CDR3 is 15 residues long. Trimming took off 8 bases at V and 0 bases at J, with 15 bases between the two ends. The CDR3 DNA reads as TGTGCCAGCGGTAGGACAGCCCTAAGCACAGATACGCAGTATTTT. Its protein is CASGRTALSTDTQYF.

The chain couples TRBV7-9 to TRBJ2-1; weak D call: TRBD2 (5 bases). This CDR3 spans 15 amino acids. V was clipped by 7 bases and J by 1 base, with 14 bases between them. The germline V gene has CDR1 SEHNR and CDR2 FQNEAQ (reference sequence). The CDR3 nucleotides are TGTGCCAGCACTCAGCGGCCCCGATCCTACAATGAGCAGTTCTTC. Translating gives CASTQRPRSYNEQFF.

The chain uses TRBV12-5 and TRBJ1-1, with a weak D call TRBD1 (5 bases). The CDR3 has 16 residues. Germline V gene sequence: CDR1 LGHNT, CDR2 FRNRAP. Between the trimmed V and J ends, which lost 0 bases and 4 bases, there was a span of 15 bases. The CDR3 here is CASGLVRDWGGTEAFF. For the CDR3, the DNA is TGTGCTAGTGGTTTGGTACGGGACTGGGGGGGCACTGAAGCTTTCTTT. The variable domain in full, with the rest retrieved from reference TRBV12-5 and TRBJ1-1, is DARVTQTPRHKVTEMGQEVTMRCQPILGHNTVFWYRQTMMQGLELLAYFRNRAPLDDSGMPKDRFSAEMPDATLATLKIQPSEPRDSAVYFCASGLVRDWGGTEAFFGQGTRLTVV.

The chain uses TRBV7-2 and TRBJ1-5; D is uncertain. Germline CDR1 and CDR2: SGHTA and FQGNSA. This CDR3 has 13 amino acids. Trimming removed 2 bases at V and 0 bases at J, with 2 bases between. The CDR3 loop is CASSLRSNQPQHF. CDR3 bases: TGTGCCAGCAGCTTACGTAGCAATCAGCCCCAGCATTTT.

This rearrangement joins TRBV6-5 to TRBJ1-5, with TRBD1 identical over 8 bases. The V gene end was trimmed by 5 bases and the J gene end by 6 bases; junction bases not matched to a gene: 9. Per germline, CDR1 MNHEY and CDR2 SVGAGI. The CDR3 has 15 amino acids. The CDR3: CASSRDRGVSQPQHF. Written as DNA, the CDR3 is TGTGCCAGCAGTCGTGACAGGGGAGTAAGTCAGCCCCAGCATTTT.

The chain combines TRBV2 with TRBJ2-1, with 8 bases lining up with TRBD2. The CDR3 covers 16 residues. The J segment lost 5 bases and the V segment lost 4 bases, leaving 10 bases of the junction unmatched. Per germline, CDR1 SNHLY and CDR2 FYNNEI. This chain's CDR3 is CASSAPGLDSDNEQFF. The DNA of the CDR3 is TGTGCCAGCAGTGCTCCGGGACTAGATTCGGACAATGAGCAGTTCTTC.

The rearrangement links TRBV7-9 to TRBJ2-3; tentative D call: TRBD2 (6 bases). This CDR3 is built from 15 residues. Per the germline V gene, CDR1 is SEHNR and CDR2 is FQNEAQ (reference sequence). Trimming shortened V by 3 bases and J by 0 bases, and 10 bases separated the two germline ends. As DNA, the CDR3 is TGTGCCAGCAGCTTGGAAGGGACTAGCACAGATACGCAGTATTTT. Residues: CASSLEGTSTDTQYF. The complete variable domain, with remaining parts taken from reference TRBV7-9 and TRBJ2-3, reads DTGVSQNPRHKITKRGQNVTFRCDPISEHNRLYWYRQTLGQGPEFLTYFQNEAQLEKSRLLSDRFSAERPKGSFSTLEIQRTEQGDSAMYLCASSLEGTSTDTQYFGPGTRLTVL.

The chain carries TRBV28 and TRBJ1-2; D possibly corresponds to TRBD1 (6 bases). The CDR3 covers 12 residues. Trimming removed 6 bases at V and 4 bases at J, with 9 bases between. Germline V gene sequence: CDR1 MDHEN, CDR2 SYDVKM. In nucleotides, the CDR3 is TGTGCCAGCAGAAGGGGGGGCTATGGCTACACCTTC. Protein product: CASRRGGYGYTF.

The chain links TRBV9 to TRBJ2-2, with TRBD2 matching over 9 bases. The CDR3 sequence is 17 residues long. V lost 0 bases, J lost 7 bases, and 10 bases stayed unmatched. Germline V lookup: CDR1 SGDLS, CDR2 YYNGEE. CDR3 sequence: CASSVGGSGRIGGELFF. CDR3 in DNA: TGTGCCAGCAGCGTAGGGGGTAGCGGGAGAATTGGCGGGGAGCTGTTTTTT. Filled out from reference TRBV9 and TRBJ2-2, the complete variable domain reads DSGVTQTPKHLITATGQRVTLRCSPRSGDLSVYWYQQSLDQGLQFLIQYYNGEERAKGNILERFSAQQFPDLHSELNLSSLELGDSALYFCASSVGGSGRIGGELFFGEGSRLTVL.

This clone has only one observation. The V and J genes are TRBV4-3 and TRBJ2-1, with 9 positions matching TRBD2. With 0 bases clipped from V and 4 bases from J, the junction kept 10 bases outside the gene matches. Germline V lookup: CDR1 LGHNA, CDR2 YSLEER. The CDR3 totals 18 residues. CDR3 DNA: TGCGCCAGCAGCCAAGACCTCCCCGGGCTAGCGGGGTACAATGAGCAGTTCTTC. Translation: CASSQDLPGLAGYNEQFF.

The rearrangement links TRBV27 to TRBJ2-7; TRBD2 matches 8 bases. V was clipped by 2 bases and J by 3 bases; unmatched bases: 3. This CDR3 region has 14 residues. The germline V gene encodes CDR1 MNHEY and CDR2 SMNVEV (reference sequence). CDR3 nucleotide sequence: TGTGCCAGCAGTTTAACGGGGGGGGTCTACGAGCAGTACTTC. Amino acids: CASSLTGGVYEQYF.

The chain recombines TRBV4-1 with TRBJ1-2, with 7 positions matching TRBD1. V was clipped by 3 bases and J by 5 bases; unmatched bases: 3. The germline CDR1 and CDR2 sequences are MGHRA and YSYEKL. The CDR3 covers 13 residues. CDR3 residues: CASSQLQGYGYTF. The CDR3 DNA reads as TGCGCCAGCAGCCAGTTACAGGGGTATGGCTACACCTTC.

The chain employs TRBV7-8 and TRBJ1-2, with a possible D match to TRBD1 (6 bases). The germline V and J ends were trimmed by 2 bases and 8 bases, with 15 bases remaining between them. The CDR3 totals 14 residues. Per the germline V gene, CDR1 is SGHVS and CDR2 is FQNEAQ. The CDR3 nucleotides are TGTGCCAGCAGCTTAACATCAGGGGTGGAGGGCTACACCTTC. As protein: CASSLTSGVEGYTF.

The chain couples TRBV6-1 to TRBJ2-7; 7 bases line up with TRBD1. This CDR3 is built from 13 residues. Looked up from germline, CDR1 is MNHNS and CDR2 is SASEGT. V shed 5 bases and J 3 bases; nucleotides not matched to a gene: 4. As DNA, the CDR3 is TGTGCCAGCAGTCGGGACAGACACTACGAGCAGTACTTC. Its protein product is CASSRDRHYEQYF.

The chain uses TRBV7-6 and TRBJ2-1, with D possibly matching TRBD1 (6 bases). V gave up 5 bases and J gave up 6 bases, with 11 bases separating them. CDR1 SGHVS and CDR2 FNYEAQ come from the germline V gene. The CDR3 has 13 amino acids. For the CDR3, the DNA is TGTGCCAGCAGCCTTCTACAGGGCAATGAGCAGTTCTTC. Translation gives CASSLLQGNEQFF.

The rearrangement links TRBV6-1 to TRBJ2-3; 11 nucleotides align to TRBD2. The V and J ends lost 8 bases and 2 bases, in that order; junction bases with no gene match: 6. The germline V gene encodes CDR1 MNHNS and CDR2 SASEGT. This CDR3 contains 15 residues. CDR3 nucleotide sequence: TGTGCCAGCGGCGGGACTAGCGGACTCACAGATACGCAGTATTTT. Protein: CASGGTSGLTDTQYF.

V gene TRBV10-3 combines with J gene TRBJ2-7; the match to TRBD2 covers 7 bases. V shed 1 base, J shed 10 bases, and the junction held 4 bases outside the gene matches. The CDR3 runs to 12 residues. The germline V gene encodes CDR1 ENHRY and CDR2 SYGVKD. CDR3 protein: CAISEYGRIQYF. Written as DNA, the CDR3 is TGTGCCATCAGTGAGTACGGGAGGATTCAGTACTTC.

V usage is TRBV28 and J usage is TRBJ1-5; D unresolved. Trimming removed 5 bases at V and 4 bases at J, with 3 bases between. Germline CDR1 reads MDHEN; CDR2 reads SYDVKM. CDR3 size: 11 residues. The CDR3 DNA is TGTGCCAGCAGTCTTAATCAGCCCCAGCATTTT. The encoded protein is CASSLNQPQHF.

This clone appeared a single time. This sequence joins TRBV30 and TRBJ1-2, with a tentative D call TRBD1 (6 bases). The CDR3 loop spans 13 amino acids. Germline loops: CDR1 GTSNPN, CDR2 SVGIG (reference sequence). V gave up 3 bases and J gave up 8 bases, with 16 bases separating them. CDR3 in amino acids: CAWRMPGVWGYTF. The CDR3 bases are TGTGCCTGGAGAATGCCAGGGGTATGGGGCTACACCTTC.

The V gene is TRBV5-6, the J gene TRBJ2-6; D is undetermined. Germline CDR1 is SGHDT and CDR2 is YYEEEE. The CDR3 contains 15 residues. With 2 bases removed from V and 5 bases from J, the gap between germline ends came to 11 bases. CDR3 residues: CASSFSQSRANVLTF. CDR3 nucleotides: TGTGCCAGCAGCTTCTCACAAAGTCGGGCCAACGTCCTGACTTTC.

The J gene is TRBJ1-5, the V gene TRBV30; no firm D call. V was pared by 5 bases and J by 7 bases, with 15 bases between. CDR1 and CDR2 from the germline V gene are GTSNPN and SVGIG (reference sequence). There are 13 residues in the CDR3. The CDR3 sequence: CAWETASGQPQHF. The CDR3 nucleotides are TGTGCCTGGGAAACCGCCTCCGGGCAGCCCCAGCATTTT. Full variable domain (outside the CDR3, taken from reference TRBV30 and TRBJ1-5): SQTIHQWPATLVQPVGSPLSLECTVEGTSNPNLYWYRQAAGRGLQLLFYSVGIGQISSEVPQNLSASRPQDRQFILSSKKLLLSDSGFYLCAWETASGQPQHFGDGTRLSIL.

V and J are TRBV6-1 and TRBJ2-3, with TRBD2 matching 9 bases. CDR1 and CDR2 from the germline V gene are MNHNS and SASEGT. Losses at the gene ends were 6 bases for V and 1 base for J; bases not matched to a gene: 5. The CDR3 loop spans 15 amino acids. The CDR3, as DNA: TGTGCCAGCAGCCCCCGGACTAGCGGCACAGATACGCAGTATTTT. Translated: CASSPRTSGTDTQYF.

The chain employs TRBV7-2 and TRBJ2-2; TRBD1 agrees at 9 bases. The CDR3 consists of 15 residues. The ends lost 5 bases at V and 6 bases at J; junction bases unmatched: 7. Germline V gene sequence: CDR1 SGHTA, CDR2 FQGNSA. The CDR3 loop is CASSGTGYRSGELFF. The CDR3 DNA sequence: TGTGCCAGCAGCGGGACAGGGTATAGGTCCGGGGAGCTGTTTTTT.

The chain employs TRBV5-5 and TRBJ2-2; TRBD2 agrees at 14 bases. Germline V gene sequence: CDR1 SGHKS, CDR2 YYEKEE (reference sequence). The CDR3 has 17 amino acids. J gave up 6 bases and V 0 bases, and 4 bases lay outside the gene matches. In DNA, the CDR3 is TGTGCCAGCAGCTTGGGACTAGCGGGAGGGCTAGCCGGGGAGCTGTTTTTT. This encodes CASSLGLAGGLAGELFF. Supplemented by reference TRBV5-5 and TRBJ2-2, the full variable domain reads DAGVTQSPTHLIKTRGQQVTLRCSPISGHKSVSWYQQVLGQGPQFIFQYYEKEERGRGNFPDRFSARQFPNYSSELNVNALLLGDSALYLCASSLGLAGGLAGELFFGEGSRLTVL.

The genes are TRBV6-1 and TRBJ1-2; no clear D. The CDR3 covers 11 residues. CDR1 MNHNS and CDR2 SASEGT come from the germline V gene. Deletions cut 6 bases from V and 5 bases from J, with 7 bases between. The CDR3 reads CASSVRYGYTF. The CDR3 nucleotides read TGTGCCAGCAGCGTCAGATATGGCTACACCTTC.

The chain combines TRBV7-8 with TRBJ2-3, with 10 positions matching TRBD2. Germline values: CDR1 SGHVS, CDR2 FQNEAQ. The CDR3 is made up of 16 amino acids. V lost 3 bases to trimming and J lost 1 base; unmatched junction nucleotides: 4. The CDR3 here is CASSFYTSGGTDTQYF. The CDR3 region has the DNA TGTGCCAGCAGCTTCTATACTAGCGGGGGCACAGATACGCAGTATTTT.

This CDR3 reads CASSLRTGGAFF. The DNA of the CDR3 is TGTGCCAGTAGTCTCCGGACAGGGGGGGCTTTCTTT. This chain connects TRBV19 to TRBJ1-1; 10 positions agree with TRBD1. The junction had 5 bases not matched to a gene; V was cut back by 5 bases and J by 11 bases. The germline V gene encodes CDR1 LNHDA and CDR2 SQIVND (reference sequence). CDR3 size: 12 residues.